This T cell receptor beta chain stems from a study of T cell responses to AZD1222 COVID-19 vaccine. Study-level information: Both about-4-week and about-12-week second-dose recipients were combined. Findings and limits, study-wide: Across the whole spike, CD4 TCRs peaked at regions 160-218 and 743-854. Baseline seropositivity occurred in only a handful of AZD1222 recipients.

CDR3 size: 15 residues. Deletions cut 6 bases from V and 1 base from J, with 13 bases between. Germline assignment: CDR1 MNHEY and CDR2 SVGAGI. Comments on this clone: The antigen remains unidentified.

Clones were read by immunoSEQ multiplex PCR, and TCRdb kept only the in-frame ones, dropping some. Of around 50,000 clones listed, roughly four fifths are singletons. The chain couples TRBV6-5 to TRBJ2-1; possibly TRBD2 for D (5 bases). This TCR was sampled from an adult in good health. The sequencing used peripheral blood, collected on day 0 of AZD1222 vaccination. This chain's CDR3 is CASRLEGESYNEQFF. The CDR3 DNA is TGTGCCAGCAGATTAGAGGGAGAGTCCTACAATGAGCAGTTCTTC.